Each of the 9 T cell receptor beta chains below was sequenced from the same sample in a study of blood T cell repertoires in COVID-19. Assay: immunoSEQ multiplex PCR; the TCRdb copy retains only in-frame clones and omits some. The data hold around 130,000 clones, with 65% to 90% observed a single time. The specimen was PBMCs or T cells enriched from blood (not recorded which). The receptors shown here come from a woman between 50 and 59 years old who had recovered from COVID-19.

The chain employs TRBV4-1 and TRBJ2-5; 10 bases agree with TRBD2. CDR1 is MGHRA and CDR2 is YSYEKL in the germline V gene. J was trimmed by 5 bases and V by 8 bases; bases with no gene match: 14. This CDR3 has 16 amino acids. CDR3 protein: CASAISPSGGGETQYF. CDR3 bases: TGCGCCAGCGCCATAAGCCCTAGCGGGGGTGGTGAGACCCAGTACTTC.

J is TRBJ1-2 and V is TRBV7-9, with 8 bases aligning to TRBD1. V shed 2 bases, J shed 2 bases, and the junction held 4 bases outside the gene matches. Germline V gene data show CDR1 as SEHNR and CDR2 as FQNEAQ (reference sequence). CDR3 length: 15 amino acids. As DNA, the CDR3 is TGTGCCAGCAGCTTACAACAGGGGGTAAACTATGGCTACACCTTC. It specifies CASSLQQGVNYGYTF.

The chain's CDR3 is CASSVWGRGNQPQHF. CDR3 bases: TGTGCCAGCAGTGTTTGGGGCAGGGGCAATCAGCCCCAGCATTTT. The chain employs TRBV2 and TRBJ1-5; maybe TRBD1 (5 bases). Germline CDR1 and CDR2: SNHLY and FYNNEI. Trimming pared 4 bases from V and 2 bases from J, leaving 12 bases between. There are 15 residues in the CDR3.

J is TRBJ1-6 and V is TRBV11-2, with a weak D call TRBD1 (6 bases). The CDR3 spans 14 residues. The germline gives CDR1 SGHAT, CDR2 FQNNGV. V dropped 1 base and J dropped 8 bases, with 9 bases sitting between them. For the CDR3, the DNA is TGTGCCAGCAGCTTAGTACAGGGTTATTCACCCCTCCACTTT. It is translated as CASSLVQGYSPLHF.

The chain links TRBV25-1 to TRBJ1-5; 10 nucleotides line up with TRBD1. Germline trimming cut 3 bases from V and 4 bases from J; bases unmatched to any gene: 6. This CDR3 is built from 16 residues. From germline, CDR1 is MGHDK and CDR2 SYGVNS. The CDR3 reads CASSDLGQGGNQPQHF. The CDR3 coding sequence is TGTGCCAGCAGTGACCTAGGACAGGGGGGTAATCAGCCCCAGCATTTT.

This chain connects TRBV3-1 (or the pseudogene TRBV3-2) to TRBJ2-5; tentatively, D is TRBD1 (6 bases). The CDR3 covers 16 residues. CDR1 and CDR2 from the germline V gene are LGHDT and YNNKEL (reference sequence). Trimming stripped 4 bases from V and 2 bases from J, with 17 bases between. CDR3: CASSRLPPQGQETQYF. The CDR3 DNA follows: TGTGCCAGCAGCCGCCTACCCCCACAGGGACAAGAGACCCAGTACTTC.

This sequence joins TRBV7-2 and TRBJ1-2; no clear D. There are 15 residues in the CDR3. Germline lookup yields CDR1 SGHTA and CDR2 FQGNSA. The V and J ends lost 2 bases and 0 bases respectively, with 10 bases between them. CDR3 sequence (DNA): TGTGCCAGCAGCTTAATGCGGATAGCTAACTATGGCTACACCTTC. Protein product: CASSLMRIANYGYTF.

J is TRBJ2-7 and V is TRBV7-2; no clear D gene. Germline lookup yields CDR1 SGHTA and CDR2 FQGNSA. The CDR3 covers 13 residues. Trimming took off 0 bases at V and 4 bases at J, with 7 bases between the two ends. The CDR3 protein is CASSLATTYEQYF. The CDR3 bases are TGTGCCAGCAGCTTAGCTACTACTTACGAGCAGTACTTC. The whole variable domain, remainder taken from reference TRBV7-2 and TRBJ2-7, is GAGVSQSPSNKVTEKGKDVELRCDPISGHTALYWYRQSLGQGLEFLIYFQGNSAPDKSGLPSDRFSAERTGGSVSTLTIQRTQQEDSAVYLCASSLATTYEQYFGPGTRLTVT.

This rearrangement joins TRBV19 to TRBJ1-5, with D unclear. V was pared by 2 bases and J by 0 bases, with 17 bases between. The germline CDR1 and CDR2 sequences are LNHDA and SQIVND (reference sequence). The CDR3 runs to 18 residues. The CDR3 DNA sequence: TGTGCCAGTAGTATACACCGCGACTTTAACTATAGCAATCAGCCCCAGCATTTT. The encoded protein is CASSIHRDFNYSNQPQHF. Full variable domain (remainder filled in from reference TRBV19 and TRBJ1-5): DGGITQSPKYLFRKEGQNVTLSCEQNLNHDAMYWYRQDPGQGLRLIYYSQIVNDFQKGDIAEGYSVSREKKESFPLTVTSAQKNPTAFYLCASSIHRDFNYSNQPQHFGDGTRLSIL.